These 15 T cell receptor beta chains came from one sample sequenced in a study of high-grade serous ovarian cancer treatment subgroups (dated by TCRdb to 2020 to 2023). Library method: the immunoSEQ multiplex PCR assay. What TCRdb holds here is the immuneACCESS table cut down to in-frame rearrangements. Part of the clones is not present; checked against another copy, under half of the missing clones reflect an unresolved V gene, and the others are unexplained. In this sample the table shows approximately 4,400 clones, 60% to 80% of which occur a single time. Of the sample, about 5.5% falls within the top ten clones. Collection of tumor samples took place before definitive surgery or chemotherapy. The sample was tumor tissue. The receptors here all came from a human donor with high-grade serous ovarian cancer.

The chain is built from TRBV14 and TRBJ2-7; D may be TRBD1 or TRBD2 (7 bases each). There are 19 residues in the CDR3. Germline-derived CDR1 and CDR2 are SGHDN and FVKESK. Trimming removed 3 bases at V and 4 bases at J, with 28 bases between. The DNA of the CDR3 is TGTGCCAGCAGCCACAACCTGATAGAGGGGGCTAGCGGAAGGTACGAGCAGTACTTC. It yields the protein CASSHNLIEGASGRYEQYF.

This chain connects TRBV11-2 to TRBJ1-6; TRBD1 matches at 7 bases. The junction had 7 bases not matched to a gene; V was cut back by 6 bases and J by 8 bases. The V gene's germline CDR1 is SGHAT and CDR2 FQNNGV. The CDR3 totals 14 residues. The CDR3 DNA is TGTGCCAGCAGACAGGGGCAGAGGTATTCACCCCTCCACTTT. Protein: CASRQGQRYSPLHF.

The chain links TRBV11-2 to TRBJ2-1; no clear D gene. This CDR3 spans 14 amino acids. CDR1 is SGHAT, CDR2 FQNNGV, per germline. Trimming took 0 bases from V and 4 from J, leaving 7 bases between them. CDR3 DNA: TGTGCCAGCAGCTTAGATCTTCAGTACAATGAGCAGTTCTTC. Encoded protein: CASSLDLQYNEQFF.

The J gene is TRBJ2-5, the V gene TRBV7-2; TRBD2 matches at 7 bases. The CDR3 loop spans 15 amino acids. Losses at the gene ends were 5 bases for V and 5 bases for J; bases not matched to a gene: 11. The germline CDR1 and CDR2 sequences are SGHTA and FQGNSA. This chain's CDR3 is CASSPESGVRETQYF. CDR3 nucleotide sequence: TGTGCCAGCAGCCCCGAAAGCGGGGTACGCGAGACCCAGTACTTC.

V and J are TRBV30 and TRBJ1-5, with TRBD1 identical over 7 bases. The germline gives CDR1 GTSNPN, CDR2 SVGIG (reference sequence). The CDR3 spans 13 residues. V gave up 5 bases and J gave up 5 bases; unmatched junction bases: 6. This chain's CDR3 is CAWGPDRDQPQHF. The CDR3 nucleotides are TGTGCCTGGGGCCCCGACAGGGATCAGCCCCAGCATTTT.

This clone has more than one count but fewer than ten. In nucleotides, the CDR3 is TGTGCCAGCAGTAAGGACACCTACGAGCAGTACTTC. Translating it yields CASSKDTYEQYF. This sequence joins TRBV28 and TRBJ2-7; D is possibly TRBD1 (5 bases). Germline V gene sequence: CDR1 MDHEN, CDR2 SYDVKM. Trimming left V 5 bases short and J 2 bases short, with 7 bases between. This CDR3 has 12 residues.

This clone was detected a few times. The chain links TRBV5-1 to TRBJ2-3, with D perhaps matching TRBD1 (5 bases). This CDR3 has 14 amino acids. From germline, CDR1 is SGHRS and CDR2 YFSETQ. Trimming removed 4 bases at V and 6 bases at J, with 15 bases between. The CDR3 bases are TGCGCCAGCAGCCCCAGGGCCTTGGGGGATACGCAGTATTTT. Translation gives CASSPRALGDTQYF.

This clone has more than one count but fewer than ten. V gene TRBV2 combines with J gene TRBJ1-1, with D maybe TRBD1 (6 bases). Germline values: CDR1 SNHLY, CDR2 FYNNEI. Trimming cost V 2 bases and J 6 bases, with 13 bases left between them. There are 14 residues in the CDR3. The CDR3 here is CASSERGARPEAFF. The CDR3 nucleotides read TGTGCCAGCAGTGAACGGGGGGCTAGGCCTGAAGCTTTCTTT.

Written as DNA, the CDR3 is TGTGCCAGCAGTGCAGGGGTTCGCAATCAGCCCCAGCATTTT. Its translation is CASSAGVRNQPQHF. This chain connects TRBV6-1 to TRBJ1-5; D possibly corresponds to TRBD1 (6 bases). Germline lookup yields CDR1 MNHNS and CDR2 SASEGT. V lost 4 bases and J 2 bases, leaving 9 bases between the germline ends. The CDR3 runs 14 residues.

The CDR3 region is CASSLELSSGNTIYF. CDR3 nucleotide sequence: TGTGCCAGTAGCCTCGAACTGAGCTCTGGAAACACCATATATTTT. This chain uses TRBV19 with TRBJ1-3; unclear D gene. CDR1 is LNHDA, CDR2 SQIVND, per germline (reference sequence). V lost 6 bases and J 0 bases, leaving 12 bases between the germline ends. The CDR3 has 15 amino acids.

This clone was found a few times. The chain has TRBV10-3 and TRBJ2-7; D is unresolved. The CDR3 covers 12 residues. Germline CDR1 and CDR2: ENHRY and SYGVKD. Trimming shortened V by 9 bases and J by 6 bases, and 15 bases separated the two germline ends. The CDR3 DNA follows: TGTGCCATAGGCGTGACGGGCGCCGAGCAGTACTTC. Translating gives CAIGVTGAEQYF.

The rearrangement uses TRBV27 and TRBJ1-5, with 8 bases that match TRBD1. CDR1 and CDR2 from the germline V gene are MNHEY and SMNVEV (reference sequence). J lost 4 bases, V lost 6 bases, and 5 bases had no gene match. CDR3 length: 14 amino acids. The CDR3 is CASSHGQGNQPQHF. The DNA for the CDR3 is TGTGCCAGCAGCCACGGACAGGGAAATCAGCCCCAGCATTTT.

V and J are TRBV19 and TRBJ1-5, with D uncertain. The CDR3 is made up of 11 amino acids. Germline V gene data show CDR1 as LNHDA and CDR2 as SQIVND (reference sequence). The V gene lost 6 bases and the J gene lost 9 bases, with 9 bases spanning the gap. The CDR3 DNA follows: TGTGCCAGTAGAGGGTTAGGGCCCCAGCATTTT. Its protein product is CASRGLGPQHF.

The chain joins TRBV6-5 to TRBJ1-1, with TRBD1 as a possible D gene (6 bases). Germline-derived CDR1 and CDR2 are MNHEY and SVGAGI. Trimming cost V 7 bases and J 5 bases, with 14 bases left between them. The CDR3 is 13 residues long. The CDR3, as DNA: TGTGCCAGCACCCCGGGGGCAACTACTGAAGCTTTCTTT. Translated, it gives CASTPGATTEAFF.

The rearrangement uses TRBV4-3 and TRBJ2-3; 8 bases map to TRBD2. This CDR3 contains 16 residues. V shed 0 bases, J shed 4 bases, and the junction held 6 bases outside the gene matches. The germline V gene has CDR1 LGHNA and CDR2 YSLEER. The CDR3 here is CASSQDAGRAPDTQYF. The DNA of the CDR3 is TGCGCCAGCAGCCAAGATGCCGGGAGGGCCCCAGATACGCAGTATTTT.